The present T cell receptor (beta chain) was sequenced within a study of regulatory T cells in long-lasting Graves disease. TCR beta libraries were built with iRepertoire HTBI primers and Arm-PCR of CDR3 regions. MiXCR, run by TCRdb on the multiplex PCR reads, gives a single entry per CDR3 protein. The data contain fewer than 650,000 distinct CDR3 sequences, 15% to 20% of them singletons. Indicated time point: newly diagnosed GD, antithyroid drugs for less than 3 months. Following extraction of RNA from PBMCs, that RNA was used to make the TCR library. The table lists this clonotype with many counts. The CDR3 covers 15 residues. The V gene's germline CDR1 is SGDLS and CDR2 YYNGEE. Losses at the gene ends were 0 bases for V and 0 bases for J; bases not matched to a gene: 1. The data were also submitted as part of a second study, on T cells in Graves' hyperthyroidism and ophthalmopathy.

The source of this sequence is a young woman with Graves disease. Sample: peripheral blood mononuclear cells (PBMCs), taken at new diagnosis, from a patient treated with antithyroid drugs. This chain joins TRBV9 and TRBJ1-2; 8 positions agree with TRBD1. The CDR3 bases are TGTGCCAGCAGCGTAGGGGACAGGCCTAACTATGGCTACACCTTC. As protein: CASSVGDRPNYGYTF. Full variable domain (outside the CDR3, taken from reference TRBV9 and TRBJ1-2): DSGVTQTPKHLITATGQRVTLRCSPRSGDLSVYWYQQSLDQGLQFLIQYYNGEERAKGNILERFSAQQFPDLHSELNLSSLELGDSALYFCASSVGDRPNYGYTFGSGTRLTVV.